The rows below give T cell receptor beta chains drawn from one sample of a study of radiotherapy plus CTLA-4 blockade in lung cancer. Repertoires were generated with immunoSEQ multiplex PCR, while TCRdb's copy carries only in-frame clones and drops some. This sample has over 30,000 clones, with approximately 79% found just once. The specimen was peripheral blood, collected from a patient treated with radiotherapy plus ipilimumab. The receptors here all came from a human donor with non-small cell lung cancer that progressed on radiotherapy plus ipilimumab. Each CDR3 is given with its conserved first and last residue. Each record gives: D gene, J gene, V gene, clone size, CDR3 DNA, CDR3 protein. D genes are given only for firm matches. Clone size is stated in some rows and not others, as once, few, many or a class when expanded.

d_call: TRBD1
j_call: TRBJ2-7
v_call: TRBV25-1
clone_size: NA
cdr3_nt: TGTGCCAGCAGTGAGACCGGGACAGGGCACTACGAGCAGTACTTC
cdr3_aa: CASSETGTGHYEQYF

d_call: NA
j_call: TRBJ1-3
v_call: TRBV10-3
clone_size: once
cdr3_nt: TGTGCCATCAGTGACTCCGGGACGGGGGCTGGAAACACCATATATTTT
cdr3_aa: CAISDSGTGAGNTIYF

d_call: TRBD2
j_call: TRBJ2-7
v_call: TRBV10-2
clone_size: NA
cdr3_nt: TGCGCCAGTCTTCCTAAGGCGGGGGTGCCCAACGAGCAGTACTTC
cdr3_aa: CASLPKAGVPNEQYF

d_call: TRBD1
j_call: TRBJ2-3
v_call: TRBV5-1
clone_size: NA
cdr3_nt: TGCGCCAGCAGCTTATTAGGGGGCGACGGAACAGATACGCAGTATTTT
cdr3_aa: CASSLLGGDGTDTQYF

d_call: NA
j_call: TRBJ2-7
v_call: TRBV2
clone_size: NA
cdr3_nt: TGTGCCAGCAGGGCGGACGGGAGCTCCTACGAGCAGTACTTC
cdr3_aa: CASRADGSSYEQYF

d_call: TRBD2
j_call: TRBJ2-7
v_call: TRBV4-1
clone_size: NA
cdr3_nt: TGCGCCAGCAGCCAAGGGTTCGAAGCGGGGGTACCCTACGAGCAGTACTTC
cdr3_aa: CASSQGFEAGVPYEQYF

d_call: NA
j_call: TRBJ2-2
v_call: TRBV7-3
clone_size: NA
cdr3_nt: TGTGCCAGCGGGCCGGGGACGAACACCGGGGAGCTGTTTTTT
cdr3_aa: CASGPGTNTGELFF

d_call: NA
j_call: TRBJ1-5
v_call: TRBV27
clone_size: few
cdr3_nt: TGTGCCAGCAGGGCAGGACTGATTAGCAATCAGCCCCAGCATTTT
cdr3_aa: CASRAGLISNQPQHF

d_call: NA
j_call: TRBJ1-1
v_call: TRBV11-2
clone_size: NA
cdr3_nt: TGTGCCAGCAGCTTAGAGGTAGTCACTGAAGCTTTCTTT
cdr3_aa: CASSLEVVTEAFF

d_call: TRBD2
j_call: TRBJ2-3
v_call: TRBV18
clone_size: NA
cdr3_nt: TGTGCCAGCTCTCTCCTAGCGGGGGGCCCGTCTAGCACAGATACGCAGTATTTT
cdr3_aa: CASSLLAGGPSSTDTQYF

d_call: TRBD2
j_call: TRBJ2-7
v_call: TRBV4-1
clone_size: few
cdr3_nt: TGCGCCAGCAGCCAAGGGGGGCTAGCGGGGGGTAACGAGCAGTACTTC
cdr3_aa: CASSQGGLAGGNEQYF

d_call: NA
j_call: TRBJ2-7
v_call: TRBV7-2
clone_size: once
cdr3_nt: TGTGCCAGCAGCTTATCTACGTCCTACGAGCAGTACTTC
cdr3_aa: CASSLSTSYEQYF

d_call: NA
j_call: TRBJ1-1
v_call: TRBV7-2
clone_size: NA
cdr3_nt: TGTGCCAGCAGCTTAGGAGGGGGGAACACTGAAGCTTTCTTT
cdr3_aa: CASSLGGGNTEAFF

d_call: TRBD2
j_call: TRBJ2-1
v_call: TRBV5-6
clone_size: NA
cdr3_nt: TGTGCCAGCAGCTTGGCCGCGGCGGGGGGGTCCAATGAGCAGTTCTTC
cdr3_aa: CASSLAAAGGSNEQFF

d_call: NA
j_call: TRBJ1-2
v_call: TRBV5-1
clone_size: NA
cdr3_nt: TGCGCCAGCAGCTTGGATACCTCACCCGGTTATGGCTACACCTTC
cdr3_aa: CASSLDTSPGYGYTF

d_call: TRBD1
j_call: TRBJ1-2
v_call: TRBV19
clone_size: NA
cdr3_nt: TGTGCCAGTAGTATGGGGACAGGGGCTAACTATGGCTACACCTTC
cdr3_aa: CASSMGTGANYGYTF

d_call: TRBD1
j_call: TRBJ1-6
v_call: TRBV5-5
clone_size: NA
cdr3_nt: TGTGCCAGCAGCTTTACGGGACAGGGTGTTTCACCCCTCCACTTT
cdr3_aa: CASSFTGQGVSPLHF

d_call: TRBD1
j_call: TRBJ1-2
v_call: TRBV29-1
clone_size: NA
cdr3_nt: TGCAGCGTTGGGGGACAGGGGTACAGCTACACCTTC
cdr3_aa: CSVGGQGYSYTF

d_call: TRBD1
j_call: TRBJ1-1
v_call: TRBV4-1
clone_size: few
cdr3_nt: TGCGCCAGCAGCCAAGGTAGACAGGGTGGCGCTTTCTTT
cdr3_aa: CASSQGRQGGAFF

d_call: NA
j_call: TRBJ1-1
v_call: TRBV20-1
clone_size: NA
cdr3_nt: TGCAGTGCTAGTTACAGGGAAGCTTTCTTT
cdr3_aa: CSASYREAFF

d_call: TRBD1
j_call: TRBJ2-3
v_call: TRBV25-1
clone_size: NA
cdr3_nt: TGTGCCAGCAATGATCGGGACAGGGTGGCAGATACGCAGTATTTT
cdr3_aa: CASNDRDRVADTQYF

d_call: NA
j_call: TRBJ2-3
v_call: TRBV6-6
clone_size: once
cdr3_nt: TGTGCCAGCAGTTATGCCCTAGCTGCAGATACGCAGTATTTT
cdr3_aa: CASSYALAADTQYF

d_call: TRBD2
j_call: TRBJ2-1
v_call: TRBV13
clone_size: NA
cdr3_nt: TGTGCCAGCAGCCCCCCCTCGCTAGCGGGGGATAGTGATGAGCAGTTCTTC
cdr3_aa: CASSPPSLAGDSDEQFF

d_call: NA
j_call: TRBJ1-2
v_call: TRBV7-9
clone_size: NA
cdr3_nt: TGTGCCAGCAGCCCCAACATAAACTATGGCTACACCTTC
cdr3_aa: CASSPNINYGYTF

d_call: TRBD2
j_call: TRBJ2-1
v_call: TRBV6-5
clone_size: NA
cdr3_nt: TGTGCCAGCAGACTTAGCGGGCGCGCCTACAATGAGCAGTTCTTC
cdr3_aa: CASRLSGRAYNEQFF

d_call: NA
j_call: TRBJ2-5
v_call: TRBV7-3
clone_size: NA
cdr3_nt: TGTGCCAGCAGCCCAGAAGGGGGCCAAGAGACCCAGTACTTC
cdr3_aa: CASSPEGGQETQYF

d_call: TRBD2
j_call: TRBJ2-2
v_call: TRBV4-3
clone_size: NA
cdr3_nt: TGCGCCAGCAGCCAAGATGGGGGACTAGCGGGGCCCTCGAACACCGGGGAGCTGTTTTTT
cdr3_aa: CASSQDGGLAGPSNTGELFF

d_call: TRBD1
j_call: TRBJ1-2
v_call: TRBV5-1
clone_size: NA
cdr3_nt: TGCGCCAGCAGCTGGGACAGTAGGGGGAGAGGCTACACCTTC
cdr3_aa: CASSWDSRGRGYTF

d_call: NA
j_call: TRBJ1-2
v_call: TRBV29-1
clone_size: NA
cdr3_nt: TGCAGCGCCCGTGGGGAGGGGTATGGCTACACCTTC
cdr3_aa: CSARGEGYGYTF

d_call: NA
j_call: TRBJ2-7
v_call: TRBV18
clone_size: NA
cdr3_nt: TGTGCCAGCTCACCAGCACAGTCCTACGAGCAGTACTTC
cdr3_aa: CASSPAQSYEQYF

d_call: TRBD1
j_call: TRBJ1-4
v_call: TRBV27
clone_size: NA
cdr3_nt: TGTGCCAGCAGTCCCCAGGGACAGCCGTACGAAAAACTGTTTTTT
cdr3_aa: CASSPQGQPYEKLFF

d_call: TRBD2
j_call: TRBJ2-1
v_call: TRBV7-3
clone_size: NA
cdr3_nt: TGTGCCAGCAGCCCTACTAGCGGGGCGAGCGGGGAGCAGTTCTTC
cdr3_aa: CASSPTSGASGEQFF

d_call: NA
j_call: TRBJ1-1
v_call: TRBV5-1
clone_size: few
cdr3_nt: TGCGCCAGCAGCTTTGGGGGGATCAATGAAGCTTTCTTT
cdr3_aa: CASSFGGINEAFF

d_call: NA
j_call: TRBJ1-3
v_call: TRBV5-6
clone_size: NA
cdr3_nt: TGTGCCAGCAGCTCCCAGGGCCTCTCTGGAAACACCATATATTTT
cdr3_aa: CASSSQGLSGNTIYF

d_call: TRBD2
j_call: TRBJ2-5
v_call: TRBV29-1
clone_size: NA
cdr3_nt: TGCAGCGTTGAAGAGTTGACTAGCGGGGGGTCGGAGACCCAGTACTTC
cdr3_aa: CSVEELTSGGSETQYF

d_call: TRBD1
j_call: TRBJ1-6
v_call: TRBV10-3
clone_size: NA
cdr3_nt: TGTGCCATCAGTGAGTCCCGGGCAGGGGGCGAGACACCCCTCCACTTT
cdr3_aa: CAISESRAGGETPLHF

d_call: TRBD2
j_call: TRBJ2-7
v_call: TRBV7-2
clone_size: once
cdr3_nt: TGTGCCAGCAGCTTAGTTGCTAGCGGGGGGGGCGAGCAGTACTTC
cdr3_aa: CASSLVASGGGEQYF

d_call: NA
j_call: TRBJ1-3
v_call: TRBV7-2
clone_size: NA
cdr3_nt: TGTGCCAGCAGCCCGCAGACAACTTACTCTGGAAACACCATATATTTT
cdr3_aa: CASSPQTTYSGNTIYF

d_call: NA
j_call: TRBJ2-3
v_call: TRBV2
clone_size: NA
cdr3_nt: TGTGCCAGCAGAGAGAGTCGTCAGGGGGATACGCAGTATTTT
cdr3_aa: CASRESRQGDTQYF

d_call: TRBD1
j_call: TRBJ1-2
v_call: TRBV7-8
clone_size: NA
cdr3_nt: TGTGCCAGCAGCTTGGACAGGGCAAACTATGGCTACACCTTC
cdr3_aa: CASSLDRANYGYTF